What follows is one T cell receptor (beta chain) and its context. It was genomic DNA that served as the template for profiling TCR beta VDJ and CDR3. A single record per CDR3 protein comes from TCRdb applying MiXCR to the reads. In the table there are 150,000 to 200,000 distinct CDR3 sequences, just under 45% of which are singletons. The CDR3 runs to 14 residues. With 3 bases removed from V and 0 bases from J, the gap between germline ends came to 9 bases. Germline V gene sequence: CDR1 LNHDA, CDR2 SQIVND (reference sequence). The data were obtained in a study of CD8+CD57+ T cells in acquired aplastic anemia.

The TCR comes from a human donor in good health. This chain links TRBV19 with TRBJ2-7; maybe TRBD1 (5 bases). The sequencing sample was made of sorted CD4+, CD8+, or CD8+CD57+ T cells (not recorded which) from PBMCs. CDR3 coding DNA: TGTGCCAGTAGTATCTCAGGGCTCTCCTACGAGCAGTACTTC. Its translation is CASSISGLSYEQYF. The whole variable domain, filled in from reference TRBV19 and TRBJ2-7, reads DGGITQSPKYLFRKEGQNVTLSCEQNLNHDAMYWYRQDPGQGLRLIYYSQIVNDFQKGDIAEGYSVSREKKESFPLTVTSAQKNPTAFYLCASSISGLSYEQYFGPGTRLTVT.